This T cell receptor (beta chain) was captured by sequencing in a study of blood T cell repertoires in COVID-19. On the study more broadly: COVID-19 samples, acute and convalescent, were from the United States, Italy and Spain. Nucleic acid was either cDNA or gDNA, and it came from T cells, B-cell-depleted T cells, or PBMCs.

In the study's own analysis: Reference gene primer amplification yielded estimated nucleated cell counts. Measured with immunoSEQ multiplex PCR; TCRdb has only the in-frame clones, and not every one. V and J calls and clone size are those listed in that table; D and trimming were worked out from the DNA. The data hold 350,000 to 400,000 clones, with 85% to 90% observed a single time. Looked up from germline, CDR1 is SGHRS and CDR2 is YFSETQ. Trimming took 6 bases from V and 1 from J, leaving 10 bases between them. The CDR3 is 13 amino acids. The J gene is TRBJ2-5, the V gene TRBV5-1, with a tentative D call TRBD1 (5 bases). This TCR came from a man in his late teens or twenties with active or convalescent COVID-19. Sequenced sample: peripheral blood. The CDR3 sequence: CASKIGAQETQYF. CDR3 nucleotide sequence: TGCGCCAGCAAGATAGGGGCCCAAGAGACCCAGTACTTC.